This T cell receptor beta chain was observed in a study of blood T cells in healthy people across ages. Combining a sample-barcoded 5' primer with a J-beta primer mix, a second PCR ran for roughly 7 to 12 cycles. Using its own MiXCR run on the 5' RACE reads, TCRdb lists one record per CDR3 protein. This table has about 1.5 million distinct CDR3 sequences, roughly 43% appearing once. Study-wide points: Significant beta diversity loss was already apparent by age about 39, declining roughly linearly.

The CDR3 contains 16 residues. With 5 bases clipped from V and 1 base from J, the junction kept 7 bases outside the gene matches. In the case of this clonotype: What it binds is not known.

Sequenced: blood. The chain recombines TRBV12-3 or TRBV12-4 with TRBJ2-1; 8 nucleotides line up with TRBD2. The receptor was derived from a woman under 30 in good health. In nucleotides, the CDR3 is TGTGCCAGCAGTGACCCGGGACTAGTATCCTACAATGAGCAGTTCTTC. Translated: CASSDPGLVSYNEQFF.